The T cell receptor (beta chain) under discussion was sequenced for a study of shared clonotypes between healthy human individuals. 250 to 300 ng DNA, 25,000 to 35,000 T cell genomes, went into unsorted PBMC replicate PCRs. TCRdb's table, derived via immunoSEQ multiplex PCR, lists solely in-frame clones and lacks some. The sample has some 470,000 clones; about three quarters are singletons. Between the trimmed V and J ends, which lost 5 bases and 1 base, there was a span of 5 bases. Germline V gene lookup returns CDR1 DFQATT and CDR2 SNEGSKA (reference sequence). This CDR3 region has 11 residues. Donors comprised healthy HIV-negative adults lacking recent acute infections or vaccinations.

The source is a woman in her thirties or forties in good health. Some clones in this sample may be carry-over from other donors' samples. Sequenced input: PBMCs. The chain has TRBV20-1 and TRBJ1-1; no clear D. The CDR3 sequence is CSAWENTEAFF. The CDR3 DNA reads as TGCAGTGCTTGGGAGAACACTGAAGCTTTCTTT.